This T cell receptor (beta chain) was identified in a study of T cells in localized non-small cell lung cancer. General observations from the study: Elevated circulating T cell density in blood was associated with longer overall survival. Measurement of T cell clonality placed uninvolved adjacent lung highest, above the level in tumor. Because sequencing included only one region (of the tumor), heterogeneity remains possible. A median 57 of the top 100 tumor clones appeared in adjacent lung.

Germline CDR1 KGHSH, CDR2 LQKENI. CDR3 length equals 12 residues. V gave up 8 bases and J gave up 6 bases, with 11 bases separating them. A note on this clone: Its matching antigen is unknown.

The repertoire was sequenced with immunoSEQ multiplex PCR; TCRdb's copy has only in-frame clones and lacks some. The sample records under 55,000 clones, 80% being singletons. Here the sequenced sample was PBMCs, taken before any cancer treatment. This sequence joins TRBV18 and TRBJ1-5, with no clear D. This sequence was found in a woman aged 35 to 70 with stage II lung adenocarcinoma. In nucleotides, the CDR3 is TGTGCCAGCCAAGATGCCGGTCAGCCCCAGCATTTT. Its protein is CASQDAGQPQHF.